Listed below are T cell receptor beta chains from one sample, sequenced in a study of blood T cell repertoires in COVID-19. The repertoire was sequenced with immunoSEQ multiplex PCR; TCRdb's copy has only in-frame clones and lacks some. The table includes approximately 230,000 clones, just under 85% detected once. Sequencing was done on a sample of PBMCs or T cells enriched from blood (not recorded which). Source of these receptors: a man aged 40-49 years who had recovered from COVID-19. The CDR3 runs from the conserved cysteine through the conserved F or W. D genes are given only for firm matches. A clone size is listed for some rows: how often the clone was seen (once, few, many), or a class if it is expanded.

J gene | clone size | D gene | V gene | CDR3 DNA | CDR3 protein
TRBJ1-2 | . | . | TRBV7-2 | TGTGCCAGCAGCTTAGGTGGCAGGGGAGATGGCTACACCTTC | CASSLGGRGDGYTF
TRBJ2-1 | many | TRBD2 | TRBV11-1 | TGTGCCAGCAGCCCGAGACTAGCGGGAGTGGGCAATGAGCAGTTCTTC | CASSPRLAGVGNEQFF
TRBJ2-1 | once | TRBD2 | TRBV7-3 | TGTGCCAGCAGCCCTAGCGGGAGGGCCGGTGAGCAGTTCTTC | CASSPSGRAGEQFF
TRBJ1-1 | once | . | TRBV2 | TGTGCCAGCAGTGGCCGGGGAGGGTTGACTGAAGCTTTCTTT | CASSGRGGLTEAFF
TRBJ1-4 | . | TRBD1 | TRBV30 | TGTGCCTGGAGTCACCGGGACAGGGGCGATAATGAAAAACTGTTTTTT | CAWSHRDRGDNEKLFF
TRBJ1-1 | . | . | TRBV11-1 | TGTGCCAGCAGCTTAGATCGGGGGTCTTCTGAAGCTTTCTTT | CASSLDRGSSEAFF
TRBJ1-2 | . | . | TRBV28 | TGTGCCAGCAGTCAACAAGTCACCTATGGCTACACCTTC | CASSQQVTYGYTF
TRBJ1-6 | . | . | TRBV11-1 | TGTGCCAGCAGCGGGAGAGGATCATATAATTCACCCCTCCACTTT | CASSGRGSYNSPLHF
TRBJ1-1 | few | . | TRBV7-3 | TGTGCCAGCAGCTTCGGTGGGGCAGGGAACACTGAAGCTTTCTTT | CASSFGGAGNTEAFF
TRBJ2-7 | many | TRBD2 | TRBV5-1 | TGCGCCAGCAGCTTGAACATGGGGACTAGCGGGGCCTACGAGCAGTACTTC | CASSLNMGTSGAYEQYF
TRBJ2-7 | few | TRBD1 | TRBV19 | TGTGCCAGTAGTAGACAGGGCTGGGGCTACGAGCAGTACTTC | CASSRQGWGYEQYF
TRBJ2-2 | . | TRBD2 | TRBV5-6 | TGTGCCAGCAGCCTCGGTGGACTAGTCACCGGGGAGCTGTTTTTT | CASSLGGLVTGELFF
TRBJ2-3 | few | TRBD1 | TRBV5-1 | TGCGCCAGCAGCCGGACAGGGGGTCCGACAGATACGCAGTATTTT | CASSRTGGPTDTQYF
TRBJ2-7 | . | TRBD1 | TRBV7-9 | TGTGCCAGCAGCTTAGTCGCGGGGACAGGTTCTTCCTCCTACGAGCAGTACTTC | CASSLVAGTGSSSYEQYF
TRBJ2-5 | . | TRBD2 | TRBV9 | TGTGCCAGCAGCTCCGGGACTAGCGGTACCTCCCGGGAGACCCAGTACTTC | CASSSGTSGTSRETQYF
TRBJ1-3 | . | . | TRBV5-1 | TGCGCCAGCAGCTTAATGCAGGGCTCTGGAAACACCATATATTTT | CASSLMQGSGNTIYF
TRBJ1-1 | . | . | TRBV7-9 | TGTGCCAGCAGCTTAGCCAGACTTTTTACTGAAGCTTTCTTT | CASSLARLFTEAFF